In its sample, the clone carrying this TCR beta chain was seen a few times. Its matching antigen is unknown. Germline assignment: CDR1 KGHSH and CDR2 LQKENI. V dropped 4 bases and J dropped 4 bases, with 13 bases sitting between them. This CDR3 comprises 14 residues. These data come from a study of STAT3 mutations in large granular lymphocyte leukemia. Study summary: Roughly 37% of treated T-LGLL patients showed hematologic response to immunosuppression.

Sequenced by immunoSEQ multiplex PCR; TCRdb stores in-frame clones only, minus some. This sample yields approximately 4,100 clones, of which around 80% are seen a single time; roughly 80% belongs to the top ten. Notes on the study in general: TCR clonotype switching after therapy occurred in about 30% of the 18 patients. Differing intervals and regimens complicate linking therapy response to clone burden. In T-cell large granular lymphocyte leukemia, about half of patients showed multiple immunodominant subclonotypes.

The rearrangement uses TRBV18 and TRBJ1-1, with D possibly matching TRBD1 (5 bases). The clonotype originates from a man aged 35 to 55 with T-cell large granular lymphocyte leukemia. Some clones in this sample may be carry-over from other donors' samples. The sequencing sample was made of peripheral blood mononuclear cells. The CDR3, as DNA: TGTGCCAGCTCACTGACAGCCCGAGGCACTGAAGCTTTCTTT. It yields the protein CASSLTARGTEAFF.